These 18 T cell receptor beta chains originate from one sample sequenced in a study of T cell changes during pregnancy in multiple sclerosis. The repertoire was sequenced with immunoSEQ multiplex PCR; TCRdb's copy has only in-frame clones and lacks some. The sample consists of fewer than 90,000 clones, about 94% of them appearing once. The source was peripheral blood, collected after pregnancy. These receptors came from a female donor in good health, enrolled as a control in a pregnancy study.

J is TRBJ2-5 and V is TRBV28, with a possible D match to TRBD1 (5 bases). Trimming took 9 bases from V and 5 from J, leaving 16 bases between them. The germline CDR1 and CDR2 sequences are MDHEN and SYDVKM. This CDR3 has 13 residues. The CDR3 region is CASADGARETQYF. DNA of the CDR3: TGTGCCAGTGCAGATGGGGCTAGGGAGACCCAGTACTTC.

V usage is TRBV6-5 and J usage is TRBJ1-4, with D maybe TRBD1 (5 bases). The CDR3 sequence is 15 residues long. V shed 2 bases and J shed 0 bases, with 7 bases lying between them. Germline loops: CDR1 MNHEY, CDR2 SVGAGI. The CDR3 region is CASSYGGATNEKLFF. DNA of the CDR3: TGTGCCAGCAGTTACGGAGGGGCAACTAATGAAAAACTGTTTTTT.

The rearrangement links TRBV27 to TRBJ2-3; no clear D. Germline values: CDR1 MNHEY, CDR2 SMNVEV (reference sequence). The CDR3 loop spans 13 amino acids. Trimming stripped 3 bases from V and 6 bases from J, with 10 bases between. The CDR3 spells CASSFPGSDTQYF. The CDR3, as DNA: TGTGCCAGCAGTTTCCCTGGCTCGGATACGCAGTATTTT.

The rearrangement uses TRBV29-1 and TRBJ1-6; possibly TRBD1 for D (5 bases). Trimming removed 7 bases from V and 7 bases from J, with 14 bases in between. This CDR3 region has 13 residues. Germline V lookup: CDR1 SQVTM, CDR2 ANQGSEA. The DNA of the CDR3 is TGCAGCGCCAGGGATTTACCGAATTCACCCCTCCACTTT. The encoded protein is CSARDLPNSPLHF. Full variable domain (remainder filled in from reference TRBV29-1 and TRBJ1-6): SAVISQKPSRDICQRGTSLTIQCQVDSQVTMMFWYRQQPGQSLTLIATANQGSEATYESGFVIDKFPISRPNLTFSTLTVSNMSPEDSSIYLCSARDLPNSPLHFGNGTRLTVT.

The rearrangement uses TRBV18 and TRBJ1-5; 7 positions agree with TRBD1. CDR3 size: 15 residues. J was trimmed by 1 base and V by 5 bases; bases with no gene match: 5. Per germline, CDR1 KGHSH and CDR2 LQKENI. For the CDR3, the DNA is TGTGCCAGCTCAGATGGACAGGCCAGCAATCAGCCCCAGCATTTT. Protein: CASSDGQASNQPQHF.

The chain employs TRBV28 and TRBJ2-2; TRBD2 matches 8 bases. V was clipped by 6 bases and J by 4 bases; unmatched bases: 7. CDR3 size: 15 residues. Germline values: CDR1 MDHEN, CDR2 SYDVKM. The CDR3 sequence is CASSPIAGPTGELFF. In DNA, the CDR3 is TGTGCCAGCAGCCCAATAGCGGGACCCACCGGGGAGCTGTTTTTT.

The CDR3 here is CASSPSLVPGEELFF. The CDR3 DNA is TGTGCCAGCAGCCCTAGCCTAGTCCCTGGCGAGGAGCTGTTTTTT. This sequence joins TRBV6-5 and TRBJ2-2, with D perhaps matching TRBD2 (5 bases). Per the germline V gene, CDR1 is MNHEY and CDR2 is SVGAGI. CDR3 length equals 15 residues. Trimming stripped 6 bases from V and 10 bases from J, with 21 bases between.

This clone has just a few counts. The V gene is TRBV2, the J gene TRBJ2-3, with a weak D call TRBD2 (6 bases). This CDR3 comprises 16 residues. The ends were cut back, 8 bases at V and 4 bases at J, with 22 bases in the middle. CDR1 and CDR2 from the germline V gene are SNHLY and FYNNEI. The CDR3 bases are TGTGCCAGCGTCGCGGGGCTAGTGAGGGGATCAGATACGCAGTATTTT. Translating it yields CASVAGLVRGSDTQYF.

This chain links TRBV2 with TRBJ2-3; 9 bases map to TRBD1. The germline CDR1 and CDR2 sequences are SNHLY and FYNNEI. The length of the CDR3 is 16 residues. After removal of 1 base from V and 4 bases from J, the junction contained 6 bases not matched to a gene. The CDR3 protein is CASSEGMGQGPDTQYF. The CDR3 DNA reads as TGTGCCAGCAGTGAAGGAATGGGACAGGGTCCAGATACGCAGTATTTT.

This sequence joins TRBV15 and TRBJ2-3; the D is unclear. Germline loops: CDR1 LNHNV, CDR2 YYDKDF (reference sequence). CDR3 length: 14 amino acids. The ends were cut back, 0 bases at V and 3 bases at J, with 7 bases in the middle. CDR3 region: CATSRDGRTDTQYF. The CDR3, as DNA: TGTGCCACCAGCAGAGATGGCCGTACAGATACGCAGTATTTT.

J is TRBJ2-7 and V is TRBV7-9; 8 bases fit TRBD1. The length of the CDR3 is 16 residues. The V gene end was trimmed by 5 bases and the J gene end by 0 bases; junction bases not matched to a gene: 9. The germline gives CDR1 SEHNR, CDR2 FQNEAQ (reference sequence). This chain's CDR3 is CASSPTPGTGSYEQYF. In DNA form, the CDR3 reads TGTGCCAGCAGCCCGACCCCCGGGACAGGCTCCTACGAGCAGTACTTC.

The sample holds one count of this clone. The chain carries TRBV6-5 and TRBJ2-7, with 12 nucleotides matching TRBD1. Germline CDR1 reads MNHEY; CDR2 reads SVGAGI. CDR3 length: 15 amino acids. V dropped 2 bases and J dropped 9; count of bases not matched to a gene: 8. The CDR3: CASSYQGQGALVQYF. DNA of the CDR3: TGTGCCAGCAGTTACCAGGGACAGGGGGCTTTAGTGCAGTACTTC.

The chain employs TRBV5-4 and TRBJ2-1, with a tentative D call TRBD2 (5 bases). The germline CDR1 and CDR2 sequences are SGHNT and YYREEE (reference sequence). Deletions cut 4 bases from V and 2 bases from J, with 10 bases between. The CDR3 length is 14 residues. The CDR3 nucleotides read TGTGCCAGCAGCCAGACTACAGCCTACAATGAGCAGTTCTTC. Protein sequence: CASSQTTAYNEQFF.

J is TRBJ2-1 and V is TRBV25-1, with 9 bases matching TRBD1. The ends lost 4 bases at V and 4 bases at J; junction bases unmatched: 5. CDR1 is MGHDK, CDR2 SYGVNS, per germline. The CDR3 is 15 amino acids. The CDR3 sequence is CASSGRDRVYNEQFF. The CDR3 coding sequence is TGTGCCAGCAGTGGCCGGGACAGGGTATACAATGAGCAGTTCTTC.

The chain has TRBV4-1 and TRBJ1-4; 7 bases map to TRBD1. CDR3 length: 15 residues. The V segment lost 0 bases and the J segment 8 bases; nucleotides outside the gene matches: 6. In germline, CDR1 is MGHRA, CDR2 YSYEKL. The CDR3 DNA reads TGCGCCAGCAGCCAAGACGGGACAGCATACGAAAAACTGTTTTTT. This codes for CASSQDGTAYEKLFF.

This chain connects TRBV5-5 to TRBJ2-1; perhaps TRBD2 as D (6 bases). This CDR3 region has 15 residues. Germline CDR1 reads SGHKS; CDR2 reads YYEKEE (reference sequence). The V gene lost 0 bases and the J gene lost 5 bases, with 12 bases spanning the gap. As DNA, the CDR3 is TGTGCCAGCAGCTTGGGTGGCGGGATGAACAATGAGCAGTTCTTC. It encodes CASSLGGGMNNEQFF.

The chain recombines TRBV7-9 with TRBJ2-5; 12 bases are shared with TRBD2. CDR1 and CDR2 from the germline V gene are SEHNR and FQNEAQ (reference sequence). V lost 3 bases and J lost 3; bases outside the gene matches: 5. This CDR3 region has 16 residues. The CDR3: CASSFRLAGDKETQYF. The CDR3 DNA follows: TGTGCCAGCAGCTTCAGACTAGCGGGAGACAAAGAGACCCAGTACTTC.

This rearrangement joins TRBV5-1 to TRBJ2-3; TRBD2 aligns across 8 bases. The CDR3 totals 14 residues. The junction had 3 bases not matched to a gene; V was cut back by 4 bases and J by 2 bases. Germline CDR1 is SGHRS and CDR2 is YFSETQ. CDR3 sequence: CASSTLAVTDTQYF. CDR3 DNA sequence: TGCGCCAGCAGCACACTAGCGGTCACAGATACGCAGTATTTT.